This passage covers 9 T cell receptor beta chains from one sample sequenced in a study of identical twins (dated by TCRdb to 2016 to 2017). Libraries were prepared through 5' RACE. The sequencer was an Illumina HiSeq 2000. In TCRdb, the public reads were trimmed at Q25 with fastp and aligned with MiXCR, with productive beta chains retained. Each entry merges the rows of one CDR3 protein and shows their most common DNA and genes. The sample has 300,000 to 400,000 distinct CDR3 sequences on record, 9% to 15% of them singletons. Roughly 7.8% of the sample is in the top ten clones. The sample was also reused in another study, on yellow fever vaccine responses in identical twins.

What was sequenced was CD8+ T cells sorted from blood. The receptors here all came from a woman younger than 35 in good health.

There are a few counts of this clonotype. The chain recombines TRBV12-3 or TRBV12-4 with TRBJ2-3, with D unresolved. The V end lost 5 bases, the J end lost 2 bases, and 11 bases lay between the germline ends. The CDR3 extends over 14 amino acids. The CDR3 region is CASSPGSSTDTQYF. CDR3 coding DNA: TGTGCCAGCAGTCCTGGGTCATCCACAGATACGCAGTATTTT.

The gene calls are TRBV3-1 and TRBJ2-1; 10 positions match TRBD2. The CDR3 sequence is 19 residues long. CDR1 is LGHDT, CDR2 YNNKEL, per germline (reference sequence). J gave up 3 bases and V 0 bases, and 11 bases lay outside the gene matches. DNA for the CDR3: TGTGCCAGCAGCCAAGAGCGGGGCCTAGCGGGAGATTACTACAATGAGCAGTTCTTC. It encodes CASSQERGLAGDYYNEQFF.

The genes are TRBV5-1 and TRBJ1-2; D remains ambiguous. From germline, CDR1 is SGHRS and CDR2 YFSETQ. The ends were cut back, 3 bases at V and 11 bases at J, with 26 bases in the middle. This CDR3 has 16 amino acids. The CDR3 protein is CASSSGRHHFSMLYTF. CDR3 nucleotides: TGCGCCAGCAGCTCCGGCCGACACCATTTCTCGATGTTGTACACCTTC.

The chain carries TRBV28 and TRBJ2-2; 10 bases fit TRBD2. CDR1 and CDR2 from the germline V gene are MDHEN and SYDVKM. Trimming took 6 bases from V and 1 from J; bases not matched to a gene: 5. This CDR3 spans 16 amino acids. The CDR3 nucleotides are TGTGCCAGCAGGTCGTTAGCGGGGGGGAACACCGGGGAGCTGTTTTTT. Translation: CASRSLAGGNTGELFF.

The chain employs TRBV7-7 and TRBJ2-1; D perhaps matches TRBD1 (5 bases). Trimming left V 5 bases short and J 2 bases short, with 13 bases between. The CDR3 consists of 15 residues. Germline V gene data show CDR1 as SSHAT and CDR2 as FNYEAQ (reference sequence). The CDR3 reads CASSPGLGTYNEQFF. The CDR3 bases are TGTGCCAGCAGCCCAGGGCTGGGTACCTACAATGAGCAGTTCTTC.

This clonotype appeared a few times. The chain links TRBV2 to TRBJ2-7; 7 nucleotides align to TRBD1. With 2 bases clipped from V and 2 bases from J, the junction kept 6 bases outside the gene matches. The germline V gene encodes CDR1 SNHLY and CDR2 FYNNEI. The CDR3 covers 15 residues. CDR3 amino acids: CASSEFVGQTYEQYF. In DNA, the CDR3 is TGTGCCAGCAGTGAATTTGTGGGACAGACCTACGAGCAGTACTTC.

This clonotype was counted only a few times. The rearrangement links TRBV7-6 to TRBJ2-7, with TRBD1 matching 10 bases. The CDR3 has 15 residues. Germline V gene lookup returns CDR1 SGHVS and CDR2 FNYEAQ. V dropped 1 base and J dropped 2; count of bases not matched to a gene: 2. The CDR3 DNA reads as TGTGCCAGCAGCTTAGGGGGGACAGGGGCCTACGAGCAGTACTTC. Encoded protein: CASSLGGTGAYEQYF.

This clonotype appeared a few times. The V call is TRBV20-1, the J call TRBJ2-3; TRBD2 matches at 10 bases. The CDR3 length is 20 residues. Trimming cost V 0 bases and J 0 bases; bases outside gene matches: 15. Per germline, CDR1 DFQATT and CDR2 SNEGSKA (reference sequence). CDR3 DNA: TGCAGTGCTAGAGATTCTCAAACACCGACTAGCGGGCAAAGCACAGATACGCAGTATTTT. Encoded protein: CSARDSQTPTSGQSTDTQYF.

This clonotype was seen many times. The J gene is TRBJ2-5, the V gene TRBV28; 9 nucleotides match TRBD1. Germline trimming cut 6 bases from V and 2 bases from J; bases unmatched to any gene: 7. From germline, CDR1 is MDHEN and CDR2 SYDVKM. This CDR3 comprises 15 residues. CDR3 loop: CASSLRTGVQETQYF. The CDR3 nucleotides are TGTGCCAGCAGCTTACGGACAGGGGTACAAGAGACCCAGTACTTC.